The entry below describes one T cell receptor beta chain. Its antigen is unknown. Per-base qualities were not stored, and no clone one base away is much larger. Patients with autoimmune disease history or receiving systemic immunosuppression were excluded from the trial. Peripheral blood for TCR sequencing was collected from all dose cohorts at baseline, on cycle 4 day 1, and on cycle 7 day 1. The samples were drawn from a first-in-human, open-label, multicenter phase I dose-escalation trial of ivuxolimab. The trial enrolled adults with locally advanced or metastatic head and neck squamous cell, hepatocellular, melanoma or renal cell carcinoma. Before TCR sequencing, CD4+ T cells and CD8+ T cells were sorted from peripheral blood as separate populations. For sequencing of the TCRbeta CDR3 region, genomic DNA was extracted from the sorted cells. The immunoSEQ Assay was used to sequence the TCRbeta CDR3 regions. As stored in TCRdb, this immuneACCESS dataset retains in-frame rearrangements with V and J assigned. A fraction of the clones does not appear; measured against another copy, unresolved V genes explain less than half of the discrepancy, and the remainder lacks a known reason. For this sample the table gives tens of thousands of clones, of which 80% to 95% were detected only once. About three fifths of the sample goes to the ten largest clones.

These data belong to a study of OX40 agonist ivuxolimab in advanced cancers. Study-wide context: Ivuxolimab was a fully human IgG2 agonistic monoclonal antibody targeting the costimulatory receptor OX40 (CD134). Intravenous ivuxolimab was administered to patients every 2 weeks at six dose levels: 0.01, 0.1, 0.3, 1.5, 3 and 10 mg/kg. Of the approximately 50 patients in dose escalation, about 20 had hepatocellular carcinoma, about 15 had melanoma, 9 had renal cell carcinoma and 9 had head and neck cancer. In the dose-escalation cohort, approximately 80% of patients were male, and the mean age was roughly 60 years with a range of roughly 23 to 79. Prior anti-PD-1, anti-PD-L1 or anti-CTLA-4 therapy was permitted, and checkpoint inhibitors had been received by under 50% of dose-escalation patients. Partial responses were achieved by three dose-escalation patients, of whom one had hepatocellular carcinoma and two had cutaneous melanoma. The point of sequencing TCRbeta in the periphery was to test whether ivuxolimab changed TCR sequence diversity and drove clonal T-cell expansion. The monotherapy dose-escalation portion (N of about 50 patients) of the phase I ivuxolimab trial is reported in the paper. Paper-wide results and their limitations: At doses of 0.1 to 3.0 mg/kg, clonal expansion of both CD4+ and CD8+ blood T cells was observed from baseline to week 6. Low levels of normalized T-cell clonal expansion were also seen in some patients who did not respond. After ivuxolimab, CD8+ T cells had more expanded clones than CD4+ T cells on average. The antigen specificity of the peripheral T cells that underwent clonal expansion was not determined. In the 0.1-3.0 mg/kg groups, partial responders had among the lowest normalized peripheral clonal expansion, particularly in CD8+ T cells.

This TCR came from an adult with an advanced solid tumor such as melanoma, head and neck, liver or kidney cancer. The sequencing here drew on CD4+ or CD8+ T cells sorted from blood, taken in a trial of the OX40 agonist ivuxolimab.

For the CDR3, the sequence is CAWNRQGARDEQFF. The nucleotide sequence is TGTGCCTGGAACCGACAGGGGGCGCGAGATGAGCAGTTCTTC. The sequence joins TRBV30 to TRBJ2-1; 10 central nucleotides agree with TRBD1. In the germline V gene (reference sequence), CDR1 corresponds to GTSNPN and CDR2 to SVGIG. From V the trimming removes 4 bases and from J it removes 8 bases, while the gene matches leave 8 bases of the junction unaccounted for. Taken from cysteine to phenylalanine, the CDR3 has 14 residues. Of the read, only the CDR3 DNA is kept; its 42 bases are in frame from base 1.